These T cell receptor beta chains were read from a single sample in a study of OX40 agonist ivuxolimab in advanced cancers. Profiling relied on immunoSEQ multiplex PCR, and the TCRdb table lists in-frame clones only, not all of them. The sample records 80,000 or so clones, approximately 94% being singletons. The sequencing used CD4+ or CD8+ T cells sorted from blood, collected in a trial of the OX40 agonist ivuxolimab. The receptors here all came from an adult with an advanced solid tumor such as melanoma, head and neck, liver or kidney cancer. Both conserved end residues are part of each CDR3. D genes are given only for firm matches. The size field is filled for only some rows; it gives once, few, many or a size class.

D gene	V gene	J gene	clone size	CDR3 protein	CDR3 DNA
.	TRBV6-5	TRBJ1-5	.	CASSPRGYNQPQHF	TGTGCCAGCAGTCCTAGGGGTTACAATCAGCCCCAGCATTTT
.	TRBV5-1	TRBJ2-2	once	CASSLVALMNTGELFF	TGCGCCAGCAGCTTGGTTGCCCTCATGAACACCGGGGAGCTGTTTTTT
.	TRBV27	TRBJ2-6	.	CASSLSSGANVLTF	TGTGCCAGCAGTTTAAGCTCTGGGGCCAACGTCCTGACTTTC
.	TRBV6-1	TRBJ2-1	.	CASSAGGWRNEQFF	TGTGCCAGCAGTGCTGGCGGATGGAGGAATGAGCAGTTCTTC
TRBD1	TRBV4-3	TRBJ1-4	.	CASSQEPGQDNEKLFF	TGCGCCAGCAGCCAGGAACCGGGACAGGATAATGAAAAACTGTTTTTT
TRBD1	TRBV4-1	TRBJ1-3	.	CASRTGVGNTIYF	TGCGCCAGCCGGACAGGGGTTGGAAACACCATATATTTT
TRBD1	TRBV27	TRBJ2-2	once	CASSPRTGGITGELFF	TGTGCCAGCAGTCCTAGGACAGGGGGAATTACCGGGGAGCTGTTTTTT
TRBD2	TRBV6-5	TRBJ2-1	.	CASSSGLVSYNEQFF	TGTGCCAGCAGTTCCGGACTAGTCTCCTACAATGAGCAGTTCTTC
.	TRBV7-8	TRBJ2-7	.	CASSSYRSYEQYF	TGTGCCAGCAGCTCCTACCGCTCCTACGAGCAGTACTTC
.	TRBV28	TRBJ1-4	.	CASSFRRTELFF	TGTGCCAGCAGTTTCCGTCGGACGGAACTGTTTTTT
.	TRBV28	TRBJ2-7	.	CASSLRGSPREQYF	TGTGCCAGCAGTTTAAGGGGGTCCCCTCGAGAGCAGTACTTC
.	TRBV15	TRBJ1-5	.	CATSPRSRASNQPQHF	TGTGCCACCAGCCCCCGTTCCAGGGCAAGCAATCAGCCCCAGCATTTT
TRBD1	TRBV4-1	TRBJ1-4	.	CASSPSQGNEKLFF	TGCGCCAGCAGCCCGTCACAGGGGAATGAAAAACTGTTTTTT
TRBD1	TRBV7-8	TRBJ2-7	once	CASSPEGQGASYEQYF	TGTGCCAGCAGCCCCGAGGGACAGGGGGCCTCCTACGAGCAGTACTTC
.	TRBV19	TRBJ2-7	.	CASSIGREQYF	TGTGCCAGTAGTATAGGCCGGGAGCAGTACTTC
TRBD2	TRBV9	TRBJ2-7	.	CASSAGLSGSHYEQYF	TGTGCCAGCAGCGCCGGGTTAAGCGGGAGTCACTACGAGCAGTACTTC
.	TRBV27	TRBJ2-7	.	CASSFSAAHYEQYF	TGTGCCAGCAGTTTTTCGGCAGCACACTACGAGCAGTACTTC
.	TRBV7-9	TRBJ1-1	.	CASRAWGTEAFF	TGTGCCAGCAGGGCTTGGGGGACTGAAGCTTTCTTT
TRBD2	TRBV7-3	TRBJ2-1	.	CASSFSGNPYNEQFF	TGTGCCAGCAGCTTCAGCGGGAACCCCTACAATGAGCAGTTCTTC
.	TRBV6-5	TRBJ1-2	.	CASRFGDGYTF	TGTGCCAGCCGATTTGGTGATGGCTACACCTTC
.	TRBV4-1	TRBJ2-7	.	CASSHQGEAIPYEQYF	TGCGCCAGCAGCCACCAGGGAGAGGCTATCCCCTACGAGCAGTACTTC
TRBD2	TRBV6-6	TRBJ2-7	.	CASSFSGRSYEQYF	TGTGCCAGCAGTTTTAGCGGGAGGTCATACGAGCAGTACTTC
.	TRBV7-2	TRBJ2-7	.	CASSKTYEQYF	TGTGCCAGCAGCAAAACCTACGAGCAGTACTTC
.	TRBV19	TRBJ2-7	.	CASSDRYEQYF	TGTGCCAGTAGTGACCGTTACGAGCAGTACTTC
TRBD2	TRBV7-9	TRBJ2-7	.	CASSSPTSGYSYEQYF	TGTGCCAGCAGCTCCCCGACTAGCGGGTACTCCTACGAGCAGTACTTC
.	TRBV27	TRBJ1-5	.	CASSFGPVNQPQHF	TGTGCCAGCAGTTTCGGCCCAGTCAATCAGCCCCAGCATTTT
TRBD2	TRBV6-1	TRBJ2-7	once	CASSEEGSGGHEQYF	TGTGCCAGCAGTGAAGAAGGGAGCGGGGGCCACGAGCAGTACTTC
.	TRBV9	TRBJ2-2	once	CASSVSLGELFF	TGTGCCAGCAGCGTTTCCTTAGGAGAGCTGTTTTTT
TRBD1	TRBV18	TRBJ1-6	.	CASSPRDRDSYNSPLHF	TGTGCCAGCTCACCACGGGACAGAGACTCCTATAATTCACCCCTCCACTTT
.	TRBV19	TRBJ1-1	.	CASSIGRGSRNTEAFF	TGTGCCAGTAGTATAGGAAGGGGGAGTAGGAACACTGAAGCTTTCTTT
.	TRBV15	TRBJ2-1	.	CATSRGQIYGSSYNEQFF	TGTGCCACCAGCAGGGGTCAGATCTACGGTAGCTCCTACAATGAGCAGTTCTTC
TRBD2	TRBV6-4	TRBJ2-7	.	CASSILAGHAYEQYF	TGTGCCAGCAGTATATTAGCGGGCCATGCCTACGAGCAGTACTTC
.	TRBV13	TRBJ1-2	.	CASSPRTVLYGYTF	TGTGCCAGCAGCCCCCGGACAGTTCTCTATGGCTACACCTTC
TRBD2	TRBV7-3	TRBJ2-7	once	CASSIGTSGLEQYF	TGTGCCAGCAGCATTGGGACTAGCGGGTTAGAGCAGTACTTC
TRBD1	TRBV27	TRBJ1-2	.	CASSSLDRGLYGYTF	TGTGCCAGCAGTTCTCTTGACAGGGGTTTGTATGGCTACACCTTC
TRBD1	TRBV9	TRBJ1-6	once	CASSVHPGTGLSYNSPLHF	TGTGCCAGCAGCGTACACCCCGGGACAGGGCTCAGCTATAATTCACCCCTCCACTTT
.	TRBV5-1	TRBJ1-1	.	CASSLEGPPNTEAFF	TGCGCCAGCAGCTTGGAGGGGCCGCCGAACACTGAAGCTTTCTTT